The 9 T cell receptor beta chains presented below share a single source sample, sequenced in a study of Graves' ophthalmopathy and Graves' hyperthyroidism. RNA transcripts yielded amplified TCR beta CDR3 regions. RT-PCR was first run with HTBI primers, then multiplex PCR in a second round. One entry per CDR3 protein, called by TCRdb with MiXCR from the multiplex PCR reads. The sample has roughly 160,000 distinct CDR3 sequences, over 35% seen once. The sample consisted of peripheral blood. These receptors came from a woman aged 35 to 49 with Graves' ophthalmopathy.

This clonotype was counted at least ten times. The J gene is TRBJ2-7, the V gene TRBV7-6; 8 bases fit TRBD1. Germline assignment: CDR1 SGHVS and CDR2 FNYEAQ. V trimming: 7 bases; J trimming: 5 bases; junction bases outside the gene matches: 7. This CDR3 is built from 13 residues. The CDR3 loop reads CASKGQGLNEQYF. The CDR3 coding sequence is TGTGCCAGCAAAGGACAGGGTCTGAACGAGCAGTACTTC.

This clonotype turned up a few times. At one boundary the junction diverges from the germline segment, which might be a read error. The chain employs TRBV12-3 or TRBV12-4 and TRBJ1-3; D perhaps matches TRBD1 (5 bases). The CDR3 extends over 16 amino acids. CDR3 sequence reads: CASILEQVRSGNTIYF. In nucleotides, the CDR3 is TGTGCCAGCATTTTAGAACAGGTTCGCTCTGGAAACACCATATATTTT.

This clonotype was seen more than once but under ten times. V usage is TRBV7-2 and J usage is TRBJ1-6, with TRBD1 as a possible D gene (5 bases). Germline V lookup: CDR1 SGHTA, CDR2 FQGNSA. This CDR3 has 13 amino acids. The V end lost 2 bases, the J end lost 14 bases, and 13 bases lay between the germline ends. In DNA form, the CDR3 reads TGTGCCAGCAGCTTAAGCGGGGGGGGAGCCCTCCACTTT. Its translation is CASSLSGGGALHF.

The V call is TRBV24-1, the J call TRBJ2-5; perhaps TRBD1 as D (6 bases). Germline V gene sequence: CDR1 KGHDR, CDR2 SFDVKD. V lost 4 bases and J lost 10, with 12 bases in between. The CDR3 length is 12 residues. CDR3 sequence (DNA): TGTGCCACCAGTGAACCCCAGGGGATCCAGTACTTC. Encoded protein: CATSEPQGIQYF.

This clonotype has ten or more counts. CDR3 in DNA: TGTGCCAGCAGTTTGTGGGGGACCCTACGCGACGAGCAGTACTTC. Protein product: CASSLWGTLRDEQYF. This chain links TRBV12-3 or TRBV12-4 with TRBJ2-7, with D perhaps TRBD1 or TRBD2 (5 bases each). The length of the CDR3 is 15 residues. V dropped 3 bases and J dropped 5 bases, with 17 bases sitting between them.

The chain is built from TRBV6-1 and TRBJ2-5; TRBD1 matches at 11 bases. J was trimmed by 4 bases and V by 8 bases; bases with no gene match: 6. This CDR3 is 14 amino acids long. Germline-derived CDR1 and CDR2 are MNHNS and SASEGT. CDR3 DNA: TGTGCCAGCGCCGGGACAGGGGGTGGAGAGACCCAGTACTTC. This sequence encodes CASAGTGGGETQYF.

This clonotype was picked up many times. This CDR3 is CSARGGRYEQYF. CDR3 sequence (DNA): TGCAGTGCTAGAGGCGGGCGGTACGAGCAGTACTTC. The rearrangement uses TRBV20-1 and TRBJ2-7; possible D gene TRBD2, 5 bases. The CDR3 has 12 amino acids. Looked up from germline, CDR1 is DFQATT and CDR2 is SNEGSKA (reference sequence). V was pared by 1 base and J by 4 bases, with 8 bases between.

This clonotype was counted ten times or more. Germline is not matched at one junction end, which may reflect a read error. The V and J genes are TRBV28 and TRBJ1-2, with D maybe TRBD1 (5 bases). CDR1 is MDHEN and CDR2 is SYDVKM in the germline V gene. This CDR3 has 11 amino acids. For the CDR3, the DNA is TGTGCCAGCACGCGGGGCCTGCTAAGTTCCTTC. Translated, it gives CASTRGLLSSF.

The CDR3 spells CSARDPRGSETQYF. DNA of the CDR3: TGCAGTGCTAGGGATCCGAGGGGTTCAGAGACCCAGTACTTC. V usage is TRBV20-1 and J usage is TRBJ2-5; the D gene could be TRBD1 or TRBD2 (5 bases each). Germline-derived CDR1 and CDR2 are DFQATT and SNEGSKA (reference sequence). Trimming stripped 3 bases from V and 4 bases from J, with 15 bases between. The CDR3 runs 14 residues.